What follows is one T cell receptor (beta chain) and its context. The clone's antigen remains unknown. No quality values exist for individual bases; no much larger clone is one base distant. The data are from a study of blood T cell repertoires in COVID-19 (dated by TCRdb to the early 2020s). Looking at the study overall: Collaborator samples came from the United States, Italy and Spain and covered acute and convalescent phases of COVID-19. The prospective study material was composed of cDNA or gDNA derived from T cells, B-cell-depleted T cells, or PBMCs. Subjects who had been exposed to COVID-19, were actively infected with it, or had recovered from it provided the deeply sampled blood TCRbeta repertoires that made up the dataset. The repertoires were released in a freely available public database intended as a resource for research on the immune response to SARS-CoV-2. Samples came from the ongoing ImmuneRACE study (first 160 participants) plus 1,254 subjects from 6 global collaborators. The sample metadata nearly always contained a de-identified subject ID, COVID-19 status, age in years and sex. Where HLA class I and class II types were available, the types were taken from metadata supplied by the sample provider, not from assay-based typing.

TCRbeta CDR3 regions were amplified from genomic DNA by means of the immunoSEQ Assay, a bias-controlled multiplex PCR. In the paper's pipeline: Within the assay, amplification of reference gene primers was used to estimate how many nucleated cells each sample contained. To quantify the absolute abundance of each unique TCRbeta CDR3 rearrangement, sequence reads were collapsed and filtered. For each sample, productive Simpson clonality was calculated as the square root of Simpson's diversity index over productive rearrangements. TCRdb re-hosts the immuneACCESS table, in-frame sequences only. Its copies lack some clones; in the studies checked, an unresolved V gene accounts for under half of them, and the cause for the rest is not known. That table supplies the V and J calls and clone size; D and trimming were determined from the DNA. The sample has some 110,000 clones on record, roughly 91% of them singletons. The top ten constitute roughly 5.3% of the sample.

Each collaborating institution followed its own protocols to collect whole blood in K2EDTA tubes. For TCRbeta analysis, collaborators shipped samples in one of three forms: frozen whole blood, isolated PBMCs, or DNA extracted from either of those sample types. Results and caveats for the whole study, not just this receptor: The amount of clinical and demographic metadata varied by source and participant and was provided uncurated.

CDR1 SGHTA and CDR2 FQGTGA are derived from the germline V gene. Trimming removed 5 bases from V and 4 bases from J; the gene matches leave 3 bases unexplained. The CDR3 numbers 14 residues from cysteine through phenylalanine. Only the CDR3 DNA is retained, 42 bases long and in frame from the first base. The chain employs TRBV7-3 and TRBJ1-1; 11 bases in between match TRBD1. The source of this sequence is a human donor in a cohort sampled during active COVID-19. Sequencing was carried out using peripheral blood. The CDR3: CASSQGTGGTEAFF. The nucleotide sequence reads TGTGCCAGCAGCCAAGGGACAGGGGGCACTGAAGCTTTCTTT.